A selection of T cell receptor beta chains follows, all from one sample in a study of OX40 agonist ivuxolimab in advanced cancers. The method was immunoSEQ multiplex PCR; TCRdb's version includes in-frame clones alone and lacks a portion of them. This sample has 60,000 or so clones; 89% occur once, and the top ten carry 12%. This sample comprised CD4+ or CD8+ T cells sorted from blood, obtained in a trial of the OX40 agonist ivuxolimab. These receptor sequences come from an adult with an advanced solid tumor such as melanoma, head and neck, liver or kidney cancer. Each CDR3 is given without its conserved first and last residue.

v_call | cdr3_length | cdr3_aa
TRBV13 | 10 | ASSSGADTQY
TRBV5-6 | 13 | ASSLDLNSGNTIY
TRBV19 | 12 | ASSKGQGPHEQF
TRBV11-2 | 9 | ASSLWTDAF
TRBV7-9 | 10 | ASSRVGDEQY
TRBV4-2 | 15 | ASSQSARRGDTYEQY
TRBV7-9 | 10 | ASSVLGSPLH
TRBV7-3 | 13 | ASSAGGGKMDGYT
TRBV4-1 | 13 | ASSQESYPNEKLF
TRBV27 | 12 | ASSPGFRTDTQY
TRBV19 | 11 | ASSGPGPYEQY
TRBV6-6 | 10 | ASSSTSLLLH
TRBV7-9 | 10 | ASSFLAREQF
TRBV6-1 | 12 | ASTPGTVQYEQY
TRBV13 | 15 | ASSWAVGGSSYNEQF
TRBV10-1 | 14 | ASSELIGQGNNEQF
TRBV4-1 | 13 | ASSQERAVNTEAF
TRBV7-8 | 14 | ASSLGFSGLNTEAF
TRBV5-5 | 13 | ASSWDVVGADTQY
TRBV7-7 | 13 | ASSSGSRQYNEQF
TRBV2 | 13 | ASSEPGQGDSPLH
TRBV7-9 | 10 | ASSLVDQPQH
TRBV30 | 11 | AWSVMENEKLF
TRBV14 | 10 | ASSHTGETQY
TRBV6-1 | 11 | AIRVGDSYEQY
TRBV6-5 | 11 | ASSYSEAYEQY
TRBV7-2 | 11 | ASRPTGLDGYT
TRBV6-5 | 12 | ASSYMGGGYGYT
TRBV27 | 13 | ASSLSRGGTGELF
TRBV19 | 9 | ASDNGYEQY
TRBV19 | 11 | ASSISLAGKQY
TRBV5-1 | 16 | ASSWTSGSRASTDTQY
TRBV27 | 11 | ASSVSGSYEQY
TRBV28 | 12 | ASSLSYSGNTIY
TRBV13 | 12 | ASSSSWYTDTQY
TRBV7-9 | 12 | ASSLVRGNTEAF
TRBV19 | 12 | ASSMVLPYNEQF
TRBV11-2 | 10 | ASSFQGDTQY
TRBV2 | 10 | ASSFFNPEAF
TRBV7-9 | 13 | ASSDRAVDTGELF
TRBV4-1 | 13 | ASSQGTGRTYEQY
TRBV7-6 | 10 | ASSLSAREQY
TRBV7-9 | 12 | ASSFAGSGTEAF
TRBV2 | 10 | ASGTPSYEQY
TRBV29-1 | 10 | SVEMRTYGYT
TRBV23-1 | 15 | ASSQSVGAGGSYEQY
TRBV12-5 | 12 | ASGLWSANTEAF
TRBV2 | 12 | ASPEGTGGNEQF
TRBV4-1 | 13 | ASSQGPSTNEKLF
TRBV2 | 10 | ASPRVTGSFT
TRBV5-4 | 12 | ASSLWDSVYEQY
TRBV11-2 | 15 | ASSPEWGQPSTDTQY
TRBV7-9 | 9 | ASSLLIEAF